The 8 T cell receptor beta chains below come from one sample, sequenced in a study of blood T cell repertoires in COVID-19. Profiling relied on immunoSEQ multiplex PCR, and the TCRdb table lists in-frame clones only, not all of them. The sample includes approximately 300,000 clones, under 90% of them seen just once. Sequencing was done on a sample of PBMCs or T cells enriched from blood (not recorded which). These receptors originate from a woman aged 18-30 years who had recovered from COVID-19.

This clone appeared once. V is TRBV10-1 and J is TRBJ2-3; D may be TRBD2 (5 bases). Germline values: CDR1 WNHNN, CDR2 SYGVQD (reference sequence). The CDR3 runs to 14 residues. V lost 3 bases, J lost 1 base, and 8 bases lay in between. The CDR3 region has the DNA TGCGCCAGCAGTGACCACGGGGGCACAGATACGCAGTATTTT. Encoded protein: CASSDHGGTDTQYF.

The chain combines TRBV24-1 with TRBJ2-7; 9 bases are a match to TRBD1. CDR3 length: 14 residues. Germline V CDR1 and CDR2: KGHDR, SFDVKD. Trimming took 2 bases from V and 4 from J; bases not matched to a gene: 2. The CDR3 region is CATSDSGTGYEQYF. CDR3 nucleotides: TGTGCCACCAGTGATTCCGGGACAGGGTACGAGCAGTACTTC.

This chain uses TRBV28 with TRBJ1-1, with 12 bases aligning to TRBD1. This CDR3 comprises 17 residues. Per germline, CDR1 MDHEN and CDR2 SYDVKM. Trimming took 0 bases from V and 4 from J; bases not matched to a gene: 6. In nucleotides, the CDR3 is TGTGCCAGCAGTTTATGGGGACAGGGGGCTGGAATCACTGAAGCTTTCTTT. It is translated as CASSLWGQGAGITEAFF.

V and J are TRBV5-1 and TRBJ2-7, with D possibly matching TRBD2 (8 bases). The CDR3 has 15 amino acids. Trimming removed 0 bases at V and 6 bases at J, with 16 bases between. Germline values: CDR1 SGHRS, CDR2 YFSETQ. CDR3 in amino acids: CASSLAGTRGLEQYF. CDR3 coding DNA: TGCGCCAGCAGCTTGGCTGGGACTAGGGGGCTCGAGCAGTACTTC.

V is TRBV4-1 and J is TRBJ2-7; possible D gene TRBD2, 5 bases. Germline V gives CDR1 MGHRA, CDR2 YSYEKL. Trimming shortened V by 1 base and J by 3 bases, and 13 bases separated the two germline ends. The CDR3 sequence is 15 residues long. CDR3 bases: TGCGCCAGCAGCCAAGGGAGCGGAGACCACTACGAGCAGTACTTC. This codes for CASSQGSGDHYEQYF.

The chain couples TRBV6-5 to TRBJ2-3, with 7 bases that match TRBD2. CDR1 MNHEY and CDR2 SVGAGI come from the germline V gene. This CDR3 contains 16 residues. After removal of 0 bases from V and 6 bases from J, the junction contained 9 bases not matched to a gene. This CDR3 reads CASSYSGGGSRDTQYF. CDR3 bases: TGTGCCAGCAGTTACTCGGGCGGCGGGAGTCGGGATACGCAGTATTTT.

The genes are TRBV3-1 (or the pseudogene TRBV3-2) and TRBJ1-4; 9 bases line up with TRBD1. V gave up 3 bases and J gave up 8 bases; unmatched junction bases: 4. The CDR3 is made up of 14 amino acids. Per the germline V gene, CDR1 is LGHDT and CDR2 is YNNKEL (reference sequence). CDR3 protein: CASSHRTGAEKLFF. The CDR3 DNA sequence: TGTGCCAGCAGCCATCGGACAGGGGCCGAAAAACTGTTTTTT.

V usage is TRBV5-6 and J usage is TRBJ2-5; TRBD2 matches 7 bases. After removal of 1 base from V and 2 bases from J, the junction contained 8 bases not matched to a gene. The CDR3 loop spans 16 amino acids. Germline CDR1 SGHDT, CDR2 YYEEEE. The CDR3 loop is CASSLRVTGGQETQYF. CDR3 DNA sequence: TGTGCCAGCAGCTTGAGGGTGACGGGGGGTCAAGAGACCCAGTACTTC.